This TCR beta chain appears in the sequencing data of a study of blood T cell repertoires in COVID-19. Produced via immunoSEQ multiplex PCR; TCRdb's table is partial and in-frame only. The table has 170,000 or so clones, less than 90% seen once; the top ten hold around 7%. V shed 1 base and J 7 bases; nucleotides not matched to a gene: 8. The CDR3 extends over 16 amino acids. Looked up from germline, CDR1 is SEHNR and CDR2 is FQNEAQ (reference sequence). Participants spanned ages about 18 to 90 years and resided in over 20 US areas. This sequence was found in a woman between 50 and 59 years old who had recovered from COVID-19. The chain joins TRBV7-9 to TRBJ2-7, with TRBD1 matching 12 bases. The material sequenced was PBMCs or T cells enriched from blood (not recorded which). The CDR3 protein is CASSLGGDRGRGEQYF. DNA for the CDR3: TGTGCCAGCAGCTTAGGTGGGGACAGGGGGCGCGGGGAGCAGTACTTC.